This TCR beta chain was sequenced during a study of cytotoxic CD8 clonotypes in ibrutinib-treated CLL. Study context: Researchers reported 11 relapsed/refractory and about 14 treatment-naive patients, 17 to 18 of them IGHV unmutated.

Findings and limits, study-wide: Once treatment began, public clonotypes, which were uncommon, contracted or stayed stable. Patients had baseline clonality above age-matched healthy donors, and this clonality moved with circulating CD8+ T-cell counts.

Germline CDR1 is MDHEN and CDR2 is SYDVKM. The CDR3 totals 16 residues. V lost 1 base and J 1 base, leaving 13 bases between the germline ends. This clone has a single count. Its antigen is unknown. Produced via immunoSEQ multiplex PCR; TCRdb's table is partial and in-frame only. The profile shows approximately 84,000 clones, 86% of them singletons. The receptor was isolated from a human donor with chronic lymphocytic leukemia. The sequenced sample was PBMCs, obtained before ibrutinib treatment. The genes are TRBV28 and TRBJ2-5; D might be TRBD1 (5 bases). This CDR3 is CASSLFAGWAQETQYF. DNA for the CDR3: TGTGCCAGCAGTTTATTCGCAGGGTGGGCCCAAGAGACCCAGTACTTC. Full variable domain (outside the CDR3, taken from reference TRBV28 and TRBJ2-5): DVKVTQSSRYLVKRTGEKVFLECVQDMDHENMFWYRQDPGLGLRLIYFSYDVKMKEKGDIPEGYSVSREKKERFSLILESASTNQTSMYLCASSLFAGWAQETQYFGPGTRLLVL.